These 13 T cell receptor beta chains were sequenced from one sample in a study of OX40 agonist ivuxolimab in advanced cancers. Method: immunoSEQ multiplex PCR; TCRdb's copy keeps in-frame clones and lacks some. The sample yields more than 50,000 clones, around 85% seen once. This sample comprised CD4+ or CD8+ T cells sorted from blood, obtained in a trial of the OX40 agonist ivuxolimab. These receptors were taken from an adult with an advanced solid tumor such as melanoma, head and neck, liver or kidney cancer.

The CDR3 DNA is TGCGCCAGCAGCTTGGTTAGGGAGACCCAGTACTTC. Translated, it gives CASSLVRETQYF. This chain uses TRBV5-1 with TRBJ2-5; D is undetermined. Germline V gene data show CDR1 as SGHRS and CDR2 as YFSETQ. The V end was cut by 0 bases, the J end by 5 bases, with 5 bases between. The CDR3 has 12 amino acids.

The CDR3 DNA reads TGCGCCAGCAGTGGTAGCGGGAGCCTCTACAATGAGCAGTTCTTC. Encoded protein: CASSGSGSLYNEQFF. The V gene is TRBV10-1, the J gene TRBJ2-1; TRBD2 aligns across 9 bases. The CDR3 loop spans 15 amino acids. J was trimmed by 3 bases and V by 4 bases; bases with no gene match: 4. CDR1 and CDR2 (germline): WNHNN, SYGVQD (reference sequence).

The chain's CDR3 is CASSRSGGDTGELFF. In DNA, the CDR3 is TGTGCCAGCAGTCGCTCAGGGGGAGACACCGGGGAGCTGTTTTTT. V and J are TRBV6-1 and TRBJ2-2; 7 bases align to TRBD1. This CDR3 is built from 15 residues. Germline CDR1 MNHNS, CDR2 SASEGT. The J segment lost 3 bases and the V segment lost 5 bases, leaving 6 bases of the junction unmatched.

V usage is TRBV10-1 and J usage is TRBJ2-7, with 9 bases fitting TRBD2. After removal of 3 bases from V and 2 bases from J, the junction contained 2 bases not matched to a gene. Looked up from germline, CDR1 is WNHNN and CDR2 is SYGVQD (reference sequence). This CDR3 spans 14 amino acids. The CDR3 nucleotides are TGCGCCAGCAGTGAATCTAGCGGGGCCTACGAGCAGTACTTC. Its protein product is CASSESSGAYEQYF.

The chain is built from TRBV5-4 and TRBJ2-7; D might be TRBD1 (6 bases). Trimming shortened V by 4 bases and J by 1 base, and 15 bases separated the two germline ends. The germline V gene has CDR1 SGHNT and CDR2 YYREEE (reference sequence). The CDR3 runs 15 residues. The CDR3 bases are TGTGCCAGCAGCGTTAAAACAGGGACGTCCTACGAGCAGTACTTC. It translates to CASSVKTGTSYEQYF.

This rearrangement joins TRBV11-3 to TRBJ2-1, with 7 bases identical to TRBD1. The CDR3 runs to 15 residues. J gave up 8 bases and V 3 bases, and 10 bases lay outside the gene matches. Germline-derived CDR1 and CDR2 are SGHNT and YENEEA. The CDR3 nucleotides are TGTGCCAGCAGCTTTGCTACAGGGGATCGCGATGAGCAGTTCTTC. As protein: CASSFATGDRDEQFF.

CDR3 sequence reads: CASAGLAGFAEQYF. CDR3 sequence (DNA): TGTGCCAGTGCCGGACTAGCGGGATTTGCCGAGCAGTACTTC. The chain links TRBV2 to TRBJ2-7, with 12 nucleotides matching TRBD2. The V and J ends lost 9 bases and 6 bases, in that order; junction bases with no gene match: 9. Germline values: CDR1 SNHLY, CDR2 FYNNEI. The CDR3 loop spans 14 amino acids.

The chain is built from TRBV7-2 and TRBJ2-1; 9 positions match TRBD2. CDR1 is SGHTA, CDR2 FQGNSA, per germline. This CDR3 has 16 amino acids. The V segment lost 4 bases and the J segment 9 bases; nucleotides outside the gene matches: 13. The CDR3 region is CASSSLRGTSFGEQFF. CDR3 in DNA: TGTGCCAGCAGCTCCCTGAGGGGGACTAGCTTCGGTGAGCAGTTCTTC.

CDR3 protein: CASSLLNRGYADTQYF. CDR3 coding DNA: TGTGCCAGCAGCTTATTGAACAGGGGATACGCAGATACGCAGTATTTT. The rearrangement links TRBV7-2 to TRBJ2-3; 7 bases are a match to TRBD1. CDR1 SGHTA and CDR2 FQGNSA come from the germline V gene. V gave up 2 bases and J gave up 4 bases; unmatched junction bases: 9. The CDR3 sequence is 16 residues long.

J is TRBJ2-2 and V is TRBV30; D unclear. The CDR3 length is 12 residues. V was pared by 6 bases and J by 1 base, with 6 bases between. From germline, CDR1 is GTSNPN and CDR2 SVGIG (reference sequence). CDR3 region: CACPRNTGELFF. CDR3 coding DNA: TGTGCCTGCCCGCGGAACACCGGGGAGCTGTTTTTT.

This clone has just one count. This chain links TRBV6-6 with TRBJ1-1; tentatively, D is TRBD1 (6 bases). V was cut by 6 bases and J by 4 bases, with 21 bases left in between. Germline values: CDR1 MNHNY, CDR2 SVGAGI (reference sequence). This CDR3 region has 16 residues. The DNA of the CDR3 is TGTGCCAGCAGGGCCGGGACACAGCATCTTCTCACTGAAGCTTTCTTT. This sequence encodes CASRAGTQHLLTEAFF.

The chain links TRBV9 to TRBJ2-7; possibly TRBD1 or TRBD2 for D (5 bases each). Per germline, CDR1 SGDLS and CDR2 YYNGEE. This CDR3 has 12 amino acids. Deletions cut 4 bases from V and 7 bases from J, with 12 bases between. CDR3 coding DNA: TGTGCCAGCAGCTCCGGGGCCCGGGAGCAGTACTTC. It encodes CASSSGAREQYF. Full variable domain (rest looked up from reference TRBV9 and TRBJ2-7): DSGVTQTPKHLITATGQRVTLRCSPRSGDLSVYWYQQSLDQGLQFLIQYYNGEERAKGNILERFSAQQFPDLHSELNLSSLELGDSALYFCASSSGAREQYFGPGTRLTVT.

This clone appeared a few times. The J gene is TRBJ2-5, the V gene TRBV5-1, with a tentative D call TRBD1 (5 bases). V was shortened by 4 bases and J by 7 bases, with 8 bases between the two germline ends. This CDR3 has 11 residues. Per the germline V gene, CDR1 is SGHRS and CDR2 is YFSETQ. The CDR3 is CASSTGATQYF. Here the CDR3 DNA reads TGCGCCAGCAGCACAGGCGCGACCCAGTACTTC.